Listed here are 25 T cell receptor beta chains from one sample, sequenced in a study of T cells in Graves' hyperthyroidism and ophthalmopathy. From RNA transcripts, TCR beta CDR3 regions were amplified. First-round RT-PCR with HTBI primers amplified the TCR CDR3 region. TCRdb ran MiXCR on the multiplex PCR reads and lists one entry per CDR3 protein. The sample lists some 340,000 distinct CDR3 sequences; roughly an eighth were seen once. The sequencing sample was made of blood. The receptors were sampled from a woman aged 40 to 55 with Graves' ophthalmopathy.

This clonotype was counted at least ten times. This rearrangement joins TRBV2 to TRBJ2-5; D unclear. The CDR3 is made up of 17 amino acids. The V and J ends lost 4 bases and 2 bases respectively, with 20 bases between them. Germline V lookup: CDR1 SNHLY, CDR2 FYNNEI. CDR3 coding DNA: TGTGCCAGCAGTGGCCCCGGCGGATCATTACCACAAGAGACCCAGTACTTC. Its protein is CASSGPGGSLPQETQYF.

This clonotype has ten or more counts. The chain is built from TRBV2 and TRBJ1-1; 7 positions match TRBD1. The CDR3 sequence is 15 residues long. V lost 0 bases, J lost 6 bases, and 7 bases stayed unmatched. CDR1 SNHLY and CDR2 FYNNEI come from the germline V gene. CDR3 in DNA: TGTGCCAGCAGTGAAGCGACGACAGGGTGGTCTGAAGCTTTCTTT. Amino acid sequence: CASSEATTGWSEAFF.

The chain has TRBV4-1 and TRBJ1-4; D call uncertain. Germline CDR1 and CDR2: MGHRA and YSYEKL. V lost 7 bases and J 4 bases, leaving 7 bases between the germline ends. The CDR3 has 12 residues. The CDR3 region is CASTPGNEKLFF. In DNA, the CDR3 is TGCGCCAGCACCCCCGGTAATGAAAAACTGTTTTTT.

V and J are TRBV4-1 and TRBJ2-7; tentative D call: TRBD1 (6 bases). The V end lost 4 bases, the J end lost 0 bases, and 13 bases lay between the germline ends. The CDR3 has 15 residues. CDR1 and CDR2 (germline): MGHRA, YSYEKL. The CDR3 DNA reads TGCGCCAGCAGCCGCCCCAGGGGTAGCTCCTACGAGCAGTACTTC. It specifies CASSRPRGSSYEQYF.

This clonotype was counted at least ten times. The CDR3 DNA sequence: TGCAGCGTTCGAGGGGGACAGCCCTACGAGCAGTACTTC. It specifies CSVRGGQPYEQYF. This chain connects TRBV29-1 to TRBJ2-7, with 7 positions matching TRBD1. The CDR3 totals 13 residues. V dropped 5 bases and J dropped 2; count of bases not matched to a gene: 6. Germline loops: CDR1 SQVTM, CDR2 ANQGSEA.

This clonotype has just a few counts. The chain carries TRBV20-1 and TRBJ2-6; D unresolved. The CDR3 loop spans 14 amino acids. In germline, CDR1 is DFQATT, CDR2 SNEGSKA (reference sequence). V was shortened by 6 bases and J by 0 bases, with 9 bases between the two germline ends. The CDR3 reads CSAPLGSGANVLTF. The DNA for the CDR3 is TGCAGTGCGCCCCTTGGCTCTGGGGCCAACGTCCTGACTTTC.

This clonotype has a handful of counts. The rearrangement links TRBV29-1 to TRBJ2-3; 12 bases line up with TRBD2. Germline CDR1 is SQVTM and CDR2 is ANQGSEA. The CDR3 runs to 13 residues. Trimming at V came to 2 bases and at J to 6 bases, leaving 0 bases not matched to a gene. The CDR3 region is CSVETSGRDTQYF. The CDR3 DNA sequence: TGCAGCGTTGAAACTAGCGGGAGGGATACGCAGTATTTT.

There are a few counts of this clonotype. The genes are TRBV5-1 and TRBJ2-7; tentatively, D is TRBD1 (6 bases). Germline V gene sequence: CDR1 SGHRS, CDR2 YFSETQ. The germline V and J ends were trimmed by 6 bases and 6 bases, with 19 bases remaining between them. CDR3 size: 14 residues. In nucleotides, the CDR3 is TGCGCCAGCAACTCAGGGGAGAGGGGTTTCGAGCAGTACTTC. Its translation is CASNSGERGFEQYF.

This chain connects TRBV10-3 to TRBJ1-3, with TRBD1 as a possible D gene (5 bases). Germline assignment: CDR1 ENHRY and CDR2 SYGVKD. V lost 2 bases and J 4 bases, leaving 15 bases between the germline ends. The CDR3 has 16 residues. The CDR3, as DNA: TGTGCCATCAGTGAGCCTGGAGCGCCAGGGGGAAACACCATATATTTT. This codes for CAISEPGAPGGNTIYF.

This clonotype showed up many times. The V call is TRBV12-3 or TRBV12-4, the J call TRBJ2-4; TRBD2 is a possible D gene (5 bases). Trimming left V 3 bases short and J 5 bases short, with 11 bases between. The length of the CDR3 is 14 residues. CDR3 amino acids: CASSLTKSQNIQYF. CDR3 nucleotide sequence: TGTGCCAGCAGTTTGACTAAAAGCCAAAACATTCAGTACTTC.

This clonotype was detected ten times or more. The rearrangement links TRBV6-5 to TRBJ1-1; unclear D gene. The V and J ends lost 2 bases and 0 bases respectively, with 4 bases between them. This CDR3 region has 13 residues. CDR1 MNHEY and CDR2 SVGAGI come from the germline V gene. The CDR3 here is CASSYSVNTEAFF. In DNA, the CDR3 is TGTGCCAGCAGTTACAGTGTGAACACTGAAGCTTTCTTT.

There are many counts of this clonotype. This chain joins TRBV12-3 or TRBV12-4 and TRBJ2-4, with a weak D call TRBD1 (5 bases). Trimming removed 5 bases from V and 6 bases from J, with 11 bases in between. The CDR3 runs to 13 residues. Written as DNA, the CDR3 is TGTGCCAGCAGTCCGGGCAGGGTAAACATTCAGTACTTC. Translating gives CASSPGRVNIQYF.

This clonotype was counted many times. The chain is built from TRBV28 and TRBJ2-3, with 7 bases lining up with TRBD1. V shed 7 bases, J shed 5 bases, and the junction held 6 bases outside the gene matches. The CDR3 runs to 13 residues. The germline V gene encodes CDR1 MDHEN and CDR2 SYDVKM. CDR3 residues: CASTTGAEDTQYF. DNA for the CDR3: TGTGCCAGCACCACAGGGGCTGAAGATACGCAGTATTTT.

This clonotype appeared many times. As DNA, the CDR3 is TGTGCCAGCAGTTACTCACCAAATTCACCCCTCCACTTT. It codes for CASSYSPNSPLHF. The genes are TRBV6-5 and TRBJ1-6; D remains ambiguous. The CDR3 has 13 amino acids. The V end lost 0 bases, the J end lost 7 bases, and 4 bases lay between the germline ends. Germline CDR1 reads MNHEY; CDR2 reads SVGAGI.

At least ten counts were recorded for this clonotype. CDR3 in amino acids: CSVEVWLRDGRGMNTEAFF. The DNA for the CDR3 is TGCAGCGTTGAAGTTTGGTTGCGTGACGGGCGCGGGATGAACACTGAAGCTTTCTTT. The rearrangement uses TRBV29-1 and TRBJ1-1; no definite D call. Trimming cost V 1 base and J 0 bases, with 24 bases left between them. The CDR3 runs to 19 residues. CDR1 SQVTM and CDR2 ANQGSEA come from the germline V gene. The full variable domain, rest sourced from reference TRBV29-1 and TRBJ1-1, is SAVISQKPSRDICQRGTSLTIQCQVDSQVTMMFWYRQQPGQSLTLIATANQGSEATYESGFVIDKFPISRPNLTFSTLTVSNMSPEDSSIYLCSVEVWLRDGRGMNTEAFFGQGTRLTVV.

This clonotype was recorded at least ten times. V and J are TRBV11-2 and TRBJ2-1; no clear D. This CDR3 has 12 amino acids. Germline V CDR1 and CDR2: SGHAT, FQNNGV. Trimming stripped 3 bases from V and 9 bases from J, with 9 bases between. The CDR3: CASSFTVIEQFF. In DNA form, the CDR3 reads TGTGCCAGCAGCTTCACGGTTATTGAGCAGTTCTTC.

This clonotype has a count of ten or more. The chain carries TRBV6-4 and TRBJ2-2; 8 nucleotides match TRBD1. Germline lookup yields CDR1 MRHNA and CDR2 SNTAGT. Trimming removed 6 bases from V and 5 bases from J; junction bases left unmatched: 11. The CDR3 is 16 residues long. The CDR3 protein is CASSPTGQAVTGELFF. The DNA of the CDR3 is TGTGCCAGCAGCCCCACGGGACAGGCGGTAACCGGGGAGCTGTTTTTT.

This clonotype was seen many times. The CDR3 is CASRNPLAGGDRSSYNEQFF. CDR3 DNA sequence: TGTGCCAGCAGGAATCCTCTAGCGGGGGGGGACAGAAGCTCCTACAATGAGCAGTTCTTC. This rearrangement joins TRBV2 to TRBJ2-1; 12 bases fit TRBD2. Germline loops: CDR1 SNHLY, CDR2 FYNNEI. Trimming at V came to 6 bases and at J to 0 bases, leaving 15 bases not matched to a gene. The CDR3 is made up of 20 amino acids.

This clonotype was observed a handful of times. The V gene is TRBV3-1, the J gene TRBJ2-7; D not resolved. Trimming took off 3 bases at V and 0 bases at J, with 6 bases between the two ends. Per germline, CDR1 LGHDT and CDR2 YNNKEL (reference sequence). The CDR3 contains 13 residues. The CDR3 region has the DNA TGTGCCAGCAGCCAGCTGTACTCCTACGAGCAGTACTTC. Its protein is CASSQLYSYEQYF.

The J gene is TRBJ2-1, the V gene TRBV7-9; 14 bases match TRBD2. The CDR3 contains 18 residues. Germline assignment: CDR1 SEHNR and CDR2 FQNEAQ (reference sequence). V trimming: 5 bases; J trimming: 4 bases; junction bases outside the gene matches: 10. The CDR3 is CASSLGLAGVNRYNEQFF. The CDR3 region has the DNA TGTGCCAGCAGCCTGGGACTAGCGGGAGTAAATAGGTACAATGAGCAGTTCTTC.

This clonotype came up a few times. This chain joins TRBV6-1 and TRBJ1-6; 8 positions match TRBD1. The V and J ends lost 7 bases and 0 bases, in that order; junction bases with no gene match: 8. CDR3 length equals 17 residues. The V gene's germline CDR1 is MNHNS and CDR2 SASEGT. In DNA form, the CDR3 reads TGTGCCAGCAACCCCCGGGACAGGCCCTCCTATAATTCACCCCTCCACTTT. It translates to CASNPRDRPSYNSPLHF.

This clonotype was counted many times. V is TRBV7-9 and J is TRBJ2-7; the D gene is possibly TRBD1 (6 bases). Per germline, CDR1 SEHNR and CDR2 FQNEAQ (reference sequence). The CDR3 is made up of 14 amino acids. Trimming removed 7 bases from V and 3 bases from J, with 16 bases in between. CDR3 sequence reads: CASMDSNLFYEQYF. CDR3 nucleotides: TGTGCCAGCATGGACAGCAACCTTTTCTACGAGCAGTACTTC.

The chain uses TRBV29-1 and TRBJ1-2; unclear D gene. CDR1 and CDR2 (germline): SQVTM, ANQGSEA. The CDR3 spans 14 residues. The V end lost 4 bases, the J end lost 4 bases, and 16 bases lay between the germline ends. CDR3 sequence (DNA): TGCAGCGTTGTACATTCTGGCCAGATCTATGGCTACACCTTC. It encodes CSVVHSGQIYGYTF.

This clonotype was counted at least ten times. The rearrangement links TRBV20-1 to TRBJ1-1; weak D call: TRBD1 (5 bases). V was shortened by 2 bases and J by 5 bases, with 9 bases between the two germline ends. CDR1 is DFQATT, CDR2 SNEGSKA, per germline (reference sequence). CDR3 size: 12 residues. Written as DNA, the CDR3 is TGCAGTGCTAGAACTGGGGGAACTGAAGCTTTCTTT. It encodes CSARTGGTEAFF.

The chain joins TRBV10-2 to TRBJ1-1; TRBD1 might be the D (6 bases). This CDR3 is 17 amino acids long. Between the trimmed V and J ends, which lost 3 bases and 4 bases, there was a span of 21 bases. The germline V gene has CDR1 WSHSY and CDR2 SAAADI. The chain's CDR3 is CASSDPARGGAGTEAFF. CDR3 DNA sequence: TGCGCCAGCAGTGACCCAGCCCGGGGGGGCGCGGGCACTGAAGCTTTCTTT.